Given below is one T cell receptor beta chain in context. Germline V gives CDR1 MNHEY, CDR2 SMNVEV (reference sequence). The length of the CDR3 is 15 residues. V shed 3 bases and J shed 4 bases, with 15 bases lying between them. The sample belongs to a study of blood T cell repertoires in COVID-19. Authors' data handling: Amplification from reference gene primers served as the basis for estimated nucleated cell counts. This table comes from immunoSEQ multiplex PCR, and its TCRdb copy is limited to in-frame clones, with some not included. V and J calls and clone size are as listed in that table; D and trimming were resolved from the DNA. The sample lists 220,000 or so clones; approximately 84% were seen once.

The sequence came from an older woman with acute or convalescent COVID-19. V usage is TRBV27 and J usage is TRBJ1-1; TRBD1 might be the D (6 bases). Material: peripheral blood. This chain's CDR3 is CASSFRAGGLTEAFF. The CDR3 bases are TGTGCCAGCAGTTTTAGGGCGGGGGGGCTCACTGAAGCTTTCTTT.